The entry below gives a single TCR beta chain sequence along with its context. TCRdb's table, derived via immunoSEQ multiplex PCR, lists solely in-frame clones and lacks some. There are some 100,000 clones in the sample; 86% occur only once, and 7.5% to 9% lies in the top ten. This entry comes from a study of blood T cell repertoires in COVID-19. The V gene's germline CDR1 is SGDLS and CDR2 YYNGEE. V dropped 0 bases and J dropped 0; count of bases not matched to a gene: 11. This CDR3 comprises 21 residues. Sample: peripheral blood. The rearrangement links TRBV9 to TRBJ2-6; 11 positions agree with TRBD2. The sequence derives from a man between 65 and 85 years old who had recovered from COVID-19. The CDR3 nucleotides read TGTGCCAGCAGCGTAGCTCCCTTACTAGCGGGGGCCTCCTCTGGGGCCAACGTCCTGACTTTC. It codes for CASSVAPLLAGASSGANVLTF.